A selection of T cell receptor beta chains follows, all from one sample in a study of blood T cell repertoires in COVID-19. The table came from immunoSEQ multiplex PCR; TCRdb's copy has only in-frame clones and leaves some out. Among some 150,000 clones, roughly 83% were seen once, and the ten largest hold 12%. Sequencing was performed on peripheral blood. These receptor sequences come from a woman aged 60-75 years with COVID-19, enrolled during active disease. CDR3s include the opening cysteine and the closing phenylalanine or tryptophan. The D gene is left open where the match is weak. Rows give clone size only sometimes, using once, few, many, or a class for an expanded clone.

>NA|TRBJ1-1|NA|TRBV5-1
CASSSRNTEAFF
TGCGCCAGCAGCTCGAGGAACACTGAAGCTTTCTTT
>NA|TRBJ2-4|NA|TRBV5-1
CASSLGASGQNIQYF
TGCGCCAGCAGCTTGGGGGCCTCTGGGCAAAACATTCAGTACTTC
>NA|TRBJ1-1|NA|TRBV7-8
CASSLKVGGIFTEAFF
TGTGCCAGCAGCTTAAAGGTCGGCGGGATATTCACTGAAGCTTTCTTT
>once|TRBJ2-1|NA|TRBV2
CASTPISGSYNEQFF
TGTGCCAGCACCCCAATTAGCGGTTCCTACAATGAGCAGTTCTTC
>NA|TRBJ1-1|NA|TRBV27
CASSLRQLNTEAFF
TGTGCCAGCAGTTTAAGACAGTTGAACACTGAAGCTTTCTTT
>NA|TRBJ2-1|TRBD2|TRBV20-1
CSASGLALNEQFF
TGCAGTGCTAGTGGACTAGCTCTCAATGAGCAGTTCTTC
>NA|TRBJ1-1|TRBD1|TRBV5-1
CASSRDSTYTEAFF
TGCGCCAGCAGCCGGGACAGCACCTACACTGAAGCTTTCTTT
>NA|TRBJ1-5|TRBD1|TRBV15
CATSIPGQGNQPQHF
TGTGCCACCAGCATCCCTGGACAGGGCAATCAGCCCCAGCATTTT
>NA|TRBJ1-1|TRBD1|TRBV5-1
CASSPTTGGFTEAFF
TGCGCCAGCAGCCCGACTACAGGGGGCTTCACTGAAGCTTTCTTT
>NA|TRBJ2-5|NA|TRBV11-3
CASSSRDTDMETQYF
TGTGCCAGCAGCTCCCGGGACACTGACATGGAGACCCAGTACTTC
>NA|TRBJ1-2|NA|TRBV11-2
CASSLAGWDGYTF
TGTGCCAGCAGCTTAGCGGGGTGGGATGGCTACACCTTC
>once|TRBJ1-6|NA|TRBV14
CASMQGARGSPLHF
TGTGCCAGCATGCAGGGAGCGCGGGGTTCACCCCTCCACTTT
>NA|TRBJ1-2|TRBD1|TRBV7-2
CASSHRDRAYGYTF
TGTGCCAGCAGCCACCGGGACAGAGCCTATGGCTACACCTTC
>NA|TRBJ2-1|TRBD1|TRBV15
CATRLTGQAFYNEQFF
TGTGCCACCAGACTAACGGGACAGGCCTTCTACAATGAGCAGTTCTTC
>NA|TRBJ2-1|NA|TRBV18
CASSPFPQGEGGNEQFF
TGTGCCAGCTCACCCTTCCCACAGGGGGAGGGTGGAAATGAGCAGTTCTTC
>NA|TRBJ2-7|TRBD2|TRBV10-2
CASSPRTSGPSSYEQYF
TGCGCCAGCAGCCCCCGGACTAGCGGACCTAGCTCCTACGAGCAGTACTTC
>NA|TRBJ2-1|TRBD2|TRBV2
CASSGGLAVSSYNEQFF
TGTGCCAGCAGTGGGGGACTAGCGGTAAGCTCCTACAATGAGCAGTTCTTC
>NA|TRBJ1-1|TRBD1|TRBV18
CASSPQGTVNTEAFF
TGTGCCAGCTCACCCCAAGGGACAGTGAACACTGAAGCTTTCTTT
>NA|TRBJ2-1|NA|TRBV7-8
CASSQFPRQSSYNEQFF
TGTGCCAGCAGCCAATTCCCCCGACAGAGCTCCTACAATGAGCAGTTCTTC
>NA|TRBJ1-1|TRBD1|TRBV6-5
CASRGTGGVSEAFF
TGTGCCAGCAGAGGGACAGGGGGCGTATCTGAAGCTTTCTTT
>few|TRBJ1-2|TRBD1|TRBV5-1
CASSAGQGNYGYTF
TGCGCCAGCAGCGCCGGACAGGGCAACTATGGCTACACCTTC
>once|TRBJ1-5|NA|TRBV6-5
CASRTGDLDQPQHF
TGTGCCAGCAGGACAGGAGATCTGGATCAGCCCCAGCATTTT
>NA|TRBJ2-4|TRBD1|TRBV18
CASSTDRARNIQYF
TGTGCCAGCTCAACCGACAGGGCCCGGAACATTCAGTACTTC
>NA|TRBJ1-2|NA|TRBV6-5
CASRITGISGYTF
TGTGCCAGCAGAATCACGGGGATTTCGGGCTACACCTTC
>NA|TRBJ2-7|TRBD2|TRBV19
CASSTRLAGGYEQYF
TGTGCCAGTAGTACGCGACTAGCGGGAGGTTACGAGCAGTACTTC
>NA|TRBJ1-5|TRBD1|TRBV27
CASSLSWTGSDQPQHF
TGTGCCAGCAGTTTGTCGTGGACAGGGTCCGATCAGCCCCAGCATTTT
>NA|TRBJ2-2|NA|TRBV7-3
CASSLKTGTTNTGELFF
TGTGCCAGCAGCTTAAAAACGGGAACAACGAACACCGGGGAGCTGTTTTTT
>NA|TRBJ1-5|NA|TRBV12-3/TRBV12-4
CASRPDNNQPQHF
TGTGCCAGCAGACCTGACAACAATCAGCCCCAGCATTTT
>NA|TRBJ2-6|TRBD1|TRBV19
CATWDRGRTGANVLTF
TGTGCCACCTGGGACAGGGGAAGGACTGGGGCCAACGTCCTGACTTTC
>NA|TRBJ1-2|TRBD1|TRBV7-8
CASSDRVGHYGYTF
TGTGCCAGCAGCGACAGGGTCGGTCACTATGGCTACACCTTC
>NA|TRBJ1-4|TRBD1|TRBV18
CASSQGQNEKLFF
TGTGCCAGCTCACAGGGACAGAATGAAAAACTGTTTTTT
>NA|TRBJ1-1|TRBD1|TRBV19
CASSLGQGPTEAFF
TGTGCCAGTAGTCTCGGACAGGGGCCGACTGAAGCTTTCTTT
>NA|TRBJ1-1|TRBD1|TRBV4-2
CASSFWDRGETEAFF
TGTGCCAGCAGCTTTTGGGACAGGGGGGAGACTGAAGCTTTCTTT
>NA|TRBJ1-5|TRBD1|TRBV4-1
CASSQFWTGAQPQHF
TGCGCCAGCAGCCAATTCTGGACAGGAGCTCAGCCCCAGCATTTT
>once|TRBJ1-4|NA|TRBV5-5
CASSLGPPTGPNEKLFF
TGTGCCAGCAGCTTGGGCCCCCCCACAGGGCCTAATGAAAAACTGTTTTTT
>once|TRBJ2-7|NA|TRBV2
CASSRDKTYEQYF
TGTGCCAGCAGTCGGGACAAGACCTACGAGCAGTACTTC
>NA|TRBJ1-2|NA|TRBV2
CASSAQGLSGYTF
TGTGCCAGCAGTGCACAGGGTCTTTCTGGCTACACCTTC
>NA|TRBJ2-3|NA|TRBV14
CASSSQPPDTQYF
TGTGCCAGCAGCTCACAACCCCCTGATACGCAGTATTTT